This T cell receptor beta chain was recovered during a study of CD8 T cells in Susac syndrome. Random hexamers primed reverse transcription of about 0.5 to 1 ug RNA. An immunoSEQ multiplex PCR generated amplified TCR beta CDR3 products spanning 54 Vbeta and 13 Jbeta. TCRdb re-derived calls from the immunoSEQ multiplex PCR reads in MiXCR, one entry per CDR3 protein. This table holds 170,000 or so distinct CDR3 sequences, 80% to 95% found once. V lost 1 base, J lost 7 bases, and 11 bases lay in between. Germline lookup yields CDR1 LGHDT and CDR2 YNNKEL (reference sequence). This CDR3 has 14 amino acids. Sequencing targeted TCR beta in T cells from blood (CD8+ and CD4+). Those who served as multiple sclerosis controls were treatment-naive patients with stable or active relapsing-remitting disease.

The TCR comes from a human donor with multiple sclerosis. Sequenced sample: CD4+ T cells from PBMCs. J is TRBJ1-3 and V is TRBV3-1; D not resolved. CDR3 in DNA: TGTGCCAGCAGCCAAGCGGCAGGCACTAACACCATATATTTT. Translation: CASSQAAGTNTIYF.